This is a list of T cell receptor beta chains from one sample in a study of blood T cell repertoires in COVID-19. The protocol was immunoSEQ multiplex PCR, while the TCRdb copy is restricted to in-frame clones and leaves out a portion. The sample contains about 160,000 clones, approximately 85% of which appear only once. Sequencing used peripheral blood. The source of these receptors is a woman aged 50 to 60 with COVID-19, enrolled during active disease. Each CDR3 is given with its conserved first and last residue. The D gene is left open where the match is weak. Clone size, where shown, is once, few, many, or a class for clones that have expanded.

TRBJ1-3 | TRBV11-2 | NA | TRBD1 | CASSKQGPSSGNTIYF | TGTGCCAGCAGCAAACAGGGGCCTAGCTCTGGAAACACCATATATTTT
TRBJ2-5 | TRBV11-3 | NA | TRBD2 | CASSPGTSGDPQETQYF | TGTGCCAGCAGCCCAGGGACTAGCGGGGACCCCCAAGAGACCCAGTACTTC
TRBJ2-7 | TRBV4-2 | few | TRBD1 | CASSQEWTGGFYEQYF | TGTGCCAGCAGCCAAGAATGGACAGGGGGCTTCTACGAGCAGTACTTC
TRBJ1-2 | TRBV2 | NA | NA | CASSELTENYGYTF | TGTGCCAGCAGTGAGTTAACAGAGAACTATGGCTACACCTTC
TRBJ1-2 | TRBV6-5 | NA | NA | CASRAGFGGYTF | TGTGCCAGCAGGGCGGGGTTTGGGGGCTACACCTTC
TRBJ2-1 | TRBV7-9 | NA | TRBD2 | CASSLQAGGSYNEQFF | TGTGCCAGCAGCTTGCAAGCGGGGGGCTCCTACAATGAGCAGTTCTTC
TRBJ1-1 | TRBV28 | NA | NA | CASSPPRSTEAFF | TGTGCCAGCAGTCCCCCCCGTAGCACTGAAGCTTTCTTT
TRBJ2-3 | TRBV7-3 | NA | TRBD1 | CASSLGGRGRDTQYF | TGTGCCAGCAGCTTAGGTGGCAGGGGGCGAGATACGCAGTATTTT
TRBJ1-3 | TRBV3-1/TRBV3-2 | NA | NA | CASSQVRDTIYF | TGTGCCAGCAGCCAAGTCCGTGACACCATATATTTT
TRBJ2-3 | TRBV5-1 | once | TRBD2 | CASSLAVGGADTQYF | TGCGCCAGCAGCTTGGCCGTCGGGGGGGCAGATACGCAGTATTTT
TRBJ2-7 | TRBV27 | NA | NA | CASSFRGGRPSYEQYF | TGTGCCAGCAGTTTCAGAGGGGGAAGGCCATCCTACGAGCAGTACTTC
TRBJ1-4 | TRBV6-5 | NA | NA | CASSTTATNEKLFF | TGTGCCAGCAGCACGACAGCAACTAATGAAAAACTGTTTTTT
TRBJ1-4 | TRBV7-6 | NA | TRBD1 | CASSAGTGDQNEKLFF | TGTGCCAGCAGCGCCGGGACAGGGGATCAAAATGAAAAACTGTTTTTT
TRBJ2-5 | TRBV13 | NA | NA | CASSFGGQETQYF | TGTGCCAGCAGCTTTGGGGGGCAAGAGACCCAGTACTTC
TRBJ2-2 | TRBV6-4 | once | NA | CASSDSRGETGELFF | TGTGCCAGCAGTGACTCGAGAGGAGAGACCGGGGAGCTGTTTTTT
TRBJ2-7 | TRBV10-3 | NA | NA | CAISTGLSSYEQYF | TGTGCCATCAGTACAGGCCTGAGCTCCTACGAGCAGTACTTC
TRBJ2-7 | TRBV7-9 | few | NA | CASSLWQQAYEQYF | TGTGCCAGCAGCTTATGGCAGCAGGCCTACGAGCAGTACTTC
TRBJ2-1 | TRBV5-1 | NA | TRBD2 | CASSLRGDSYNEQFF | TGCGCCAGCAGCTTACGGGGGGATTCCTACAATGAGCAGTTCTTC
TRBJ1-1 | TRBV7-6 | NA | NA | CASSLLRRGGTEAFF | TGTGCCAGCAGCTTACTCAGGCGGGGAGGCACTGAAGCTTTCTTT
TRBJ1-2 | TRBV29-1 | NA | NA | CSVLHTDGYGYTF | TGCAGCGTGCTACACACAGATGGATATGGCTACACCTTC
TRBJ1-1 | TRBV6-2/TRBV6-3 | NA | NA | CASSYTVANTEAFF | TGTGCCAGCAGTTACACGGTAGCGAACACTGAAGCTTTCTTT
TRBJ1-1 | TRBV27 | NA | TRBD1 | CASSLLTGGTEAFF | TGTGCCAGCAGTTTATTGACAGGGGGCACTGAAGCTTTCTTT
TRBJ1-1 | TRBV27 | NA | NA | CASSLKGDTEAFF | TGTGCCAGCAGTTTAAAAGGGGACACTGAAGCTTTCTTT
TRBJ2-5 | TRBV15 | NA | NA | CATSRVPGEETQYF | TGTGCCACCAGCAGAGTTCCGGGAGAAGAGACCCAGTACTTC
TRBJ1-4 | TRBV2 | NA | NA | CASSVDLEKLFF | TGTGCCAGCAGCGTAGATTTAGAAAAACTGTTTTTT
TRBJ1-1 | TRBV5-1 | NA | NA | CASTTWGDNTEAFF | TGCGCCAGCACCACCTGGGGGGATAACACTGAAGCTTTCTTT
TRBJ2-4 | TRBV5-1 | NA | TRBD1 | CASSPGQIKGIQYF | TGCGCCAGCAGCCCGGGACAGATTAAGGGGATTCAGTACTTC
TRBJ1-1 | TRBV28 | NA | NA | CASSFEPAGTEAFF | TGTGCCAGCAGTTTTGAGCCCGCGGGCACTGAAGCTTTCTTT
TRBJ1-5 | TRBV14 | once | NA | CASSQMGAGQPQHF | TGTGCCAGCAGCCAAATGGGGGCAGGGCAGCCCCAGCATTTT
TRBJ2-7 | TRBV10-3 | NA | NA | CAISEPQGGYEQYF | TGTGCCATCAGTGAACCTCAGGGAGGCTACGAGCAGTACTTC
TRBJ1-2 | TRBV7-9 | NA | NA | CAGDRENYGYTF | TGTGCCGGAGATAGGGAGAACTATGGCTACACCTTC
TRBJ1-6 | TRBV30 | few | TRBD1 | CAWSTGDNSPLHF | TGTGCCTGGAGTACAGGGGATAATTCACCCCTCCACTTT
TRBJ2-3 | TRBV5-1 | NA | NA | CASRLDWTQYF | TGCGCCAGCAGACTCGATTGGACGCAGTATTTT
TRBJ2-5 | TRBV18 | NA | NA | CASSPEQSQETQYF | TGTGCCAGCTCACCAGAACAGAGCCAAGAGACCCAGTACTTC
TRBJ1-1 | TRBV2 | NA | NA | CASSTTGSGIPVYTEAFF | TGTGCCAGCAGTACTACAGGGAGTGGCATCCCCGTTTACACTGAAGCTTTCTTT
TRBJ1-6 | TRBV9 | NA | NA | CASSVAGEGSPLHF | TGTGCCAGCAGCGTAGCAGGGGAAGGTTCACCCCTCCACTTT
TRBJ2-7 | TRBV6-5 | NA | TRBD1 | CASSWTGDSEQYF | TGTGCCAGCAGTTGGACAGGGGACTCCGAGCAGTACTTC
TRBJ1-2 | TRBV6-5 | NA | NA | CASSYRRDGLYGYTF | TGTGCCAGCAGTTACAGGCGGGACGGACTTTATGGCTACACCTTC
TRBJ2-3 | TRBV12-5 | NA | TRBD2 | CASGLDASSGGTDTQYF | TGTGCTAGTGGTTTGGACGCCTCTAGCGGGGGGACAGATACGCAGTATTTT
TRBJ1-2 | TRBV14 | NA | TRBD1 | CASSHLEQGAGYTF | TGTGCCAGCAGCCATCTCGAGCAGGGGGCAGGCTACACCTTC
TRBJ1-5 | TRBV19 | NA | NA | CASSIDGSPQHF | TGTGCCAGTAGTATAGATGGGAGTCCCCAGCATTTT
TRBJ2-1 | TRBV28 | NA | NA | CASSYTRDIYNEQFF | TGTGCCAGCAGCTACACTAGAGATATATACAATGAGCAGTTCTTC
TRBJ2-1 | TRBV6-1 | NA | NA | CASSEARWVSSYNEQFF | TGTGCCAGCAGTGAAGCGAGGTGGGTGAGCTCCTACAATGAGCAGTTCTTC
TRBJ1-5 | TRBV7-2 | NA | NA | CASSFAGRGNQPQHF | TGTGCCAGCAGCTTTGCAGGGCGAGGCAATCAGCCCCAGCATTTT
TRBJ1-1 | TRBV7-2 | once | NA | CASSFSGTNTEAFF | TGTGCCAGCAGCTTCTCGGGTACGAACACTGAAGCTTTCTTT
TRBJ1-4 | TRBV28 | NA | TRBD1 | CASAGQGGEKLFF | TGTGCCAGTGCGGGACAGGGTGGGGAAAAACTGTTTTTT
TRBJ2-3 | TRBV9 | NA | NA | CASSVWGTSTDTQYF | TGTGCCAGCAGCGTTTGGGGGACTAGCACAGATACGCAGTATTTT
TRBJ2-1 | TRBV5-1 | NA | NA | CASSLTSYGVDEQFF | TGCGCCAGCAGCTTGACTAGCTATGGGGTCGATGAGCAGTTCTTC
TRBJ1-1 | TRBV19 | NA | TRBD1 | CASSIGTGVTQAFF | TGTGCCAGTAGTATAGGGACAGGCGTCACCCAAGCTTTCTTT
TRBJ2-7 | TRBV5-1 | NA | TRBD2 | CASSLASGGTLEQYF | TGCGCCAGCAGTTTGGCGTCGGGGGGGACCCTCGAGCAGTACTTC
TRBJ1-3 | TRBV27 | NA | TRBD1 | CASRRQGARNTIYF | TGTGCCAGCAGAAGACAGGGGGCCCGAAACACCATATATTTT
TRBJ1-5 | TRBV6-1 | NA | NA | CASSVGGADQPQHF | TGTGCCAGCAGCGTAGGGGGGGCTGATCAGCCCCAGCATTTT
TRBJ1-6 | TRBV19 | NA | NA | CASSGDLASYNSPLHF | TGTGCCAGTAGTGGGGACTTGGCCTCCTATAATTCACCCCTCCACTTT
TRBJ1-6 | TRBV19 | NA | NA | CASRTAEDNSPLHF | TGTGCCAGTCGGACAGCCGAAGATAATTCACCCCTCCACTTT